A selection of T cell receptor beta chains follows, all from one sample in a study of blood T cell repertoires in COVID-19. Measured with immunoSEQ multiplex PCR; TCRdb has only the in-frame clones, and not every one. This table has 250,000 or so clones, around 86% appearing once. Sequencing used peripheral blood. These receptor sequences come from a man aged 25 to 40 who had recovered from COVID-19. Each CDR3 is given with its conserved first and last residue. The order of the fields is D gene, J gene, clone size, V gene, CDR3 DNA, CDR3 protein. D genes are given only for firm matches. Clone size is not always given. Where it is, it says once, few, many or a class for expanded clones.

d_call: -
j_call: TRBJ2-5
clone_size: many
v_call: TRBV2
cdr3_nt: TGTGCCAGCACACCAGGGGACCCCCAAGAGACCCAGTACTTC
cdr3_aa: CASTPGDPQETQYF

d_call: -
j_call: TRBJ2-4
clone_size: -
v_call: TRBV5-1
cdr3_nt: TGCGCCAGCAGCTTGGCACTAGCAAACAAAAACATTCAGTACTTC
cdr3_aa: CASSLALANKNIQYF

d_call: -
j_call: TRBJ1-2
clone_size: -
v_call: TRBV11-1
cdr3_nt: TGTGCCAGCAGCTTAGGAGGGCTAGGCTACACCTTC
cdr3_aa: CASSLGGLGYTF

d_call: -
j_call: TRBJ1-1
clone_size: -
v_call: TRBV6-5
cdr3_nt: TGTGCCAGCAGTATTTACAGTGAAGCTTTCTTT
cdr3_aa: CASSIYSEAFF

d_call: -
j_call: TRBJ2-5
clone_size: -
v_call: TRBV5-1
cdr3_nt: TGCGCCAGCAGCTTGGAGGACCGGGCGGCGGGGAAAGAGACCCAGTACTTC
cdr3_aa: CASSLEDRAAGKETQYF

d_call: -
j_call: TRBJ1-3
clone_size: -
v_call: TRBV2
cdr3_nt: TGTGCCAGCAGAAAAGTAGCCGGGTCGGAAGATTTT
cdr3_aa: CASRKVAGSEDF

d_call: TRBD1
j_call: TRBJ1-4
clone_size: -
v_call: TRBV3-1/TRBV3-2
cdr3_nt: TGTGCCAGCAGCCAAGATAGGACAGGGGGCTTTCGAAATGAAAAACTGTTTTTT
cdr3_aa: CASSQDRTGGFRNEKLFF

d_call: TRBD1
j_call: TRBJ1-1
clone_size: few
v_call: TRBV11-2
cdr3_nt: TGTGCCAGCAGCTTAGATCTTACAGGGGGACTCACTGAAGCTTTCTTT
cdr3_aa: CASSLDLTGGLTEAFF

d_call: TRBD1
j_call: TRBJ2-1
clone_size: once
v_call: TRBV5-1
cdr3_nt: TGCGCCAGCAGCTTGGTGAAACAGGGGGCTCCCTACAATGAGCAGTTCTTC
cdr3_aa: CASSLVKQGAPYNEQFF

d_call: TRBD1
j_call: TRBJ2-5
clone_size: -
v_call: TRBV7-9
cdr3_nt: TGTGCCAGCAGCTTCGGTGACAGGGGAAAGCAAGAGACCCAGTACTTC
cdr3_aa: CASSFGDRGKQETQYF

d_call: -
j_call: TRBJ1-4
clone_size: -
v_call: TRBV2
cdr3_nt: TGTGCCAGCAGTCGAGGCCACGATGCAACTAATGAAAAACTGTTTTTT
cdr3_aa: CASSRGHDATNEKLFF

d_call: TRBD1
j_call: TRBJ1-4
clone_size: once
v_call: TRBV19
cdr3_nt: TGTGCCAGTAAGCGACAGGGCGATAATGAAAAACTGTTTTTT
cdr3_aa: CASKRQGDNEKLFF

d_call: -
j_call: TRBJ2-1
clone_size: -
v_call: TRBV28
cdr3_nt: TGTGCCAGCAGTTTTGGGCAGGCCTACAATGAGCAGTTCTTC
cdr3_aa: CASSFGQAYNEQFF

d_call: -
j_call: TRBJ2-4
clone_size: -
v_call: TRBV12-3/TRBV12-4
cdr3_nt: TGTGCCAGCAGTCTGGGAGTCAAAAACATTCAGTACTTC
cdr3_aa: CASSLGVKNIQYF

d_call: -
j_call: TRBJ2-5
clone_size: -
v_call: TRBV5-4
cdr3_nt: TGTGCCAGCAGCGGAGGTTGGGGGGACCAAGAGACCCAGTACTTC
cdr3_aa: CASSGGWGDQETQYF

d_call: -
j_call: TRBJ2-1
clone_size: -
v_call: TRBV29-1
cdr3_nt: TGCAGCCTATTGGGCCCAGCAAGCTCCTACAATGAGCAGTTCTTC
cdr3_aa: CSLLGPASSYNEQFF

d_call: -
j_call: TRBJ1-1
clone_size: -
v_call: TRBV28
cdr3_nt: TGTGCCAGCAGTTTTCCCTTACCGATTAGCACTGAAGCTTTCTTT
cdr3_aa: CASSFPLPISTEAFF

d_call: -
j_call: TRBJ2-2
clone_size: few
v_call: TRBV13
cdr3_nt: TGTGCCAGCAGCTTATCGATGGAAGGGGCGAACACCGGGGAGCTGTTTTTT
cdr3_aa: CASSLSMEGANTGELFF

d_call: -
j_call: TRBJ1-2
clone_size: -
v_call: TRBV5-6
cdr3_nt: TGTGCCAGCAGCCCGGAGACAGGCGTATATGGCTACACCTTC
cdr3_aa: CASSPETGVYGYTF

d_call: -
j_call: TRBJ2-7
clone_size: -
v_call: TRBV12-3/TRBV12-4
cdr3_nt: TGTGCCAGCAGTTTGCAGGATCTCTACGAGCAGTACTTC
cdr3_aa: CASSLQDLYEQYF

d_call: -
j_call: TRBJ1-3
clone_size: -
v_call: TRBV9
cdr3_nt: TGTGCCAGCAGCGGAAGATCTGGGGGGGGAAACACCATATATTTT
cdr3_aa: CASSGRSGGGNTIYF

d_call: -
j_call: TRBJ2-3
clone_size: -
v_call: TRBV20-1
cdr3_nt: TGCAGTGCTAGTTGGGGCATGACAGATACGCAGTATTTT
cdr3_aa: CSASWGMTDTQYF